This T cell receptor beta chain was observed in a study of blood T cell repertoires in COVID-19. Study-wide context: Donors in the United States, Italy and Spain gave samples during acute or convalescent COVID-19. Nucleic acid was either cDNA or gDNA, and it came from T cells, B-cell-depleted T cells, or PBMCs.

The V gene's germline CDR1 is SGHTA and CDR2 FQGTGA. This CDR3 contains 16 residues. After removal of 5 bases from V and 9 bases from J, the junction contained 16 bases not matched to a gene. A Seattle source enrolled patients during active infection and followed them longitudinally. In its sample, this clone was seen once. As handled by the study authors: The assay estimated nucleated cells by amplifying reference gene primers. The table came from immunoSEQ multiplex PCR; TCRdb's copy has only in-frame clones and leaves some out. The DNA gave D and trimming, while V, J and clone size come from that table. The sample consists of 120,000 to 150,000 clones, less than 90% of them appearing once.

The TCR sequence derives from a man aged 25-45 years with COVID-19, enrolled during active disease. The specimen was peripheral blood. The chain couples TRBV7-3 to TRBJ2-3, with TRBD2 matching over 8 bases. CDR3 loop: CASSLGSGGGPITQYF. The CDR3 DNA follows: TGTGCCAGCAGCCTAGGGAGTGGCGGGGGGCCCATCACGCAGTATTTT. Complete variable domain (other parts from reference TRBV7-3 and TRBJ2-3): GAGVSQTPSNKVTEKGKYVELRCDPISGHTALYWYRQSLGQGPEFLIYFQGTGAADDSGLPNDRFFAVRPEGSVSTLKIQRTERGDSAVYLCASSLGSGGGPITQYFGPGTRLTVL.